This T cell receptor (beta chain) is drawn from a study of T cell responses to AZD1222 COVID-19 vaccine. The V and J ends lost 6 bases and 10 bases, in that order; junction bases with no gene match: 8. Germline lookup yields CDR1 DFQATT and CDR2 SNEGSKA (reference sequence). The CDR3 totals 11 residues. The method was immunoSEQ multiplex PCR; TCRdb's version includes in-frame clones alone and lacks a portion of them. The sample shows roughly 130,000 clones, about 90% of them seen only once. The source of this sequence is an adult in good health. Specimen: peripheral blood, collected on day 0 of MenACWY control vaccination. The chain employs TRBV20-1 and TRBJ1-1, with 7 bases identical to TRBD1. DNA of the CDR3: TGCAGTGCCCAGCAGGGGGTTAGAGCTTTCTTT. This encodes CSAQQGVRAFF.